Listed here are 3 T cell receptor beta chains from one sample, sequenced in a study of breast tumors, draining lymph nodes, adjacent tissues. TCRdb re-derived calls from the multiplex PCR reads in MiXCR, one entry per CDR3 protein. The sample has about 300,000 distinct CDR3 sequences; 30% are singletons. Breast cancer patients provided tissue from their axillary draining lymph nodes. What was sequenced was axillary lymph node tissue. Receptors originate from a female donor with breast cancer. Some clones in this sample may be carry-over from other donors' samples.

The chain employs TRBV27 and TRBJ1-4; D might be TRBD1 (5 bases). V gave up 5 bases and J gave up 0 bases, with 10 bases separating them. The CDR3 loop spans 15 amino acids. The V gene's germline CDR1 is MNHEY and CDR2 SMNVEV (reference sequence). The DNA of the CDR3 is TGTGCCAGCAGTCCCACAGGAGCAACTAATGAAAAACTGTTTTTT. Amino acid sequence: CASSPTGATNEKLFF.

With regard to this clonotype: The junction shows a germline mismatch at one end, possibly a read error. V and J are TRBV13 and TRBJ2-7, with TRBD1 matching 10 bases. Looked up from germline, CDR1 is PRHDT and CDR2 is FYEKMQ (reference sequence). The CDR3 has 14 amino acids. CDR3 sequence reads: CASSTRTGGYEQYF. The CDR3 DNA is TGCGCCAGCAGCACCCGGACAGGGGGCTACGAGCAGTACTTC. Filled out from reference TRBV13 and TRBJ2-7, the complete variable domain reads AAGVIQSPRHLIKEKRETATLKCYPIPRHDTVYWYQQGPGQDPQFLISFYEKMQSDKGSIPDRFSAQQFSDYHSELNMSSLELGDSALYFCASSTRTGGYEQYFGPGTRLTVT.

This clonotype was counted at least ten times. The V gene is TRBV6-2 or TRBV6-3, the J gene TRBJ1-6; tentatively, D is TRBD1 (6 bases). CDR1 and CDR2 (germline): MNHEY, SVGEGT. This CDR3 contains 20 residues. Trimming shortened V by 6 bases and J by 6 bases, and 30 bases separated the two germline ends. The CDR3 DNA reads as TGTGCCAGCAGGTTCTTTCGTGTACCCACTCCGGGACACGGTAATTCACCCCTCCACTTT. Translating gives CASRFFRVPTPGHGNSPLHF.